Presented here are 11 T cell receptor beta chains from one specimen sequenced in a study of blood T cell repertoires in COVID-19. Using immunoSEQ multiplex PCR, the repertoire was profiled, and TCRdb retains in-frame clones only, with some absent. The profile covers some 170,000 clones, with roughly nine tenths appearing a single time and 18% taken by the ten largest. The sample taken for sequencing was peripheral blood. The receptors originated from a man between 60 and 75 years old with active or convalescent COVID-19.

The chain joins TRBV5-1 to TRBJ1-4; TRBD1 aligns across 10 bases. Germline V gives CDR1 SGHRS, CDR2 YFSETQ. CDR3 size: 13 residues. V dropped 4 bases and J dropped 10; count of bases not matched to a gene: 4. In nucleotides, the CDR3 is TGCGCCAGCAGCCCGGACAGGGGGGGAAAACTGTTTTTT. Its translation: CASSPDRGGKLFF. The full variable domain, in which reference TRBV5-1 and TRBJ1-4 provide the parts outside the CDR3, is KAGVTQTPRYLIKTRGQQVTLSCSPISGHRSVSWYQQTPGQGLQFLFEYFSETQRNKGNFPGRFSGRQFSNSRSEMNVSTLELGDSALYLCASSPDRGGKLFFGSGTQLSVL.

CDR3 in DNA: TGTGCCAGCAGCTTATCCGGGACAGGGTCTTCACCCCTCCACTTT. Translated, it gives CASSLSGTGSSPLHF. The V call is TRBV5-4, the J call TRBJ1-6, with 9 bases fitting TRBD1. J was trimmed by 9 bases and V by 2 bases; bases with no gene match: 6. The V gene's germline CDR1 is SGHNT and CDR2 YYREEE (reference sequence). The CDR3 is made up of 15 amino acids.

The chain is built from TRBV19 and TRBJ2-4, with TRBD1 matching over 9 bases. Trimming at V came to 0 bases and at J to 0 bases, leaving 9 bases not matched to a gene. From germline, CDR1 is LNHDA and CDR2 SQIVND (reference sequence). The CDR3 totals 19 residues. The CDR3, as DNA: TGTGCCAGTAGTATAGATCATCCGGGACAGGGCGTAGCCAAAAACATTCAGTACTTC. Its protein is CASSIDHPGQGVAKNIQYF.

V and J are TRBV21-1 and TRBJ2-7; the table calls TRBD2, which could not be checked here. TRBV21-1 constitutes a pseudogene. The CDR3 consists of 17 residues. The CDR3 loop is CASSKGGGGESSYEQYF. The CDR3 bases are TGTGCCAGCAGCAAAGGTGGTGGGGGGGAGAGTTCTTACGAGCAGTACTTC.

The V and J genes are TRBV7-2 and TRBJ1-5; 8 bases match TRBD1. CDR3 length: 19 residues. V was clipped by 1 base and J by 2 bases; unmatched bases: 13. Germline-derived CDR1 and CDR2 are SGHTA and FQGNSA. The CDR3 region is CASSLVSGGPQGGNQPQHF. DNA for the CDR3: TGTGCCAGCAGCTTAGTTTCAGGGGGCCCCCAGGGCGGCAATCAGCCCCAGCATTTT.

This clone showed up just once. The gene calls are TRBV30 and TRBJ1-2; 7 nucleotides match TRBD1. Germline V CDR1 and CDR2: GTSNPN, SVGIG (reference sequence). After removal of 3 bases from V and 1 base from J, the junction contained 8 bases not matched to a gene. The CDR3 contains 15 residues. In DNA, the CDR3 is TGTGCCTGGAGGCTAATCACAGGGGTTAACTATGGCTACACCTTC. Translated, it gives CAWRLITGVNYGYTF.

The J gene is TRBJ1-1, the V gene TRBV3-1 (or the pseudogene TRBV3-2); D is possibly TRBD1 (6 bases). In germline, CDR1 is LGHDT, CDR2 YNNKEL (reference sequence). V was shortened by 4 bases and J by 1 base, with 13 bases between the two germline ends. The CDR3 has 15 residues. The CDR3 DNA is TGTGCCAGCAGCCCTTATCAACAGGGGAACACTGAAGCTTTCTTT. It translates to CASSPYQQGNTEAFF.

V usage is TRBV2 and J usage is TRBJ1-3; D gene unclear. The CDR3 loop spans 17 amino acids. The germline V gene encodes CDR1 SNHLY and CDR2 FYNNEI. The V end lost 4 bases, the J end lost 0 bases, and 16 bases lay between the germline ends. The CDR3: CASSASWEVYSGNTIYF. The CDR3 DNA sequence: TGTGCCAGCAGTGCATCTTGGGAGGTCTACTCTGGAAACACCATATATTTT.

The chain uses TRBV29-1 and TRBJ2-3; the match to TRBD2 covers 15 bases. Per germline, CDR1 SQVTM and CDR2 ANQGSEA. The J segment lost 7 bases and the V segment lost 8 bases, leaving 7 bases of the junction unmatched. The length of the CDR3 is 14 residues. The CDR3 coding sequence is TGCAGCCAGGGACTAGCGGGGGGCGTGAATACGCAGTATTTT. Translating gives CSQGLAGGVNTQYF.

This clone was seen a handful of times. V usage is TRBV18 and J usage is TRBJ1-2; 10 bases match TRBD1. With 4 bases clipped from V and 4 bases from J, the junction kept 3 bases outside the gene matches. Germline CDR1 KGHSH, CDR2 LQKENI. CDR3 length equals 14 residues. The CDR3, as DNA: TGTGCCAGCTCACGGGACAGGGGAGGCTATGGCTACACCTTC. This sequence encodes CASSRDRGGYGYTF.

The chain links TRBV18 to TRBJ2-7; D ambiguous. V dropped 2 bases and J dropped 0 bases, with 11 bases sitting between them. Germline V lookup: CDR1 KGHSH, CDR2 LQKENI. The CDR3 is made up of 15 amino acids. CDR3 nucleotides: TGTGCCAGCTCACCAGGCCTGACTCTCTCCTACGAGCAGTACTTC. Translation: CASSPGLTLSYEQYF.